These 15 T cell receptor beta chains were all obtained from the same sample, sequenced in a study of Graves' ophthalmopathy and Graves' hyperthyroidism. The authors amplified TCR beta CDR3 regions from RNA transcripts. First-round RT-PCR relied on HTBI primers, and a second-round multiplex PCR came next. TCRdb analysed the multiplex PCR reads with MiXCR anew, one entry per CDR3 protein. The table includes some 210,000 distinct CDR3 sequences, under 30% detected once. Sequenced material: peripheral blood. The source is a man aged 45-65 years with Graves' ophthalmopathy.

This clonotype was recorded many times. This chain joins TRBV29-1 and TRBJ1-1; TRBD1 might be the D (6 bases). Germline V gene sequence: CDR1 SQVTM, CDR2 ANQGSEA. Deletions cut 3 bases from V and 5 bases from J, with 16 bases between. The CDR3 runs 14 residues. The CDR3 loop is CSVEEQNRETEAFF. DNA for the CDR3: TGCAGCGTTGAGGAACAAAACAGGGAAACTGAAGCTTTCTTT.

The V gene is TRBV6-1, the J gene TRBJ1-6; TRBD1 matches at 7 bases. After removal of 6 bases from V and 8 bases from J, the junction contained 7 bases not matched to a gene. The CDR3 spans 14 residues. From germline, CDR1 is MNHNS and CDR2 SASEGT. The CDR3, as DNA: TGTGCCAGCAGGGTGGGACAGTCTGATTCACCCCTCCACTTT. It yields the protein CASRVGQSDSPLHF.

This clonotype occurred many times. Here the CDR3 reads CASSPRDAYEQYF. DNA for the CDR3: TGCGCCAGCAGCCCCCGGGACGCTTACGAGCAGTACTTC. V is TRBV4-1 and J is TRBJ2-7, with D perhaps being TRBD1 or TRBD2 (5 bases each). The CDR3 totals 13 residues. Looked up from germline, CDR1 is MGHRA and CDR2 is YSYEKL. The V end lost 4 bases, the J end lost 4 bases, and 11 bases lay between the germline ends.

This clonotype was detected many times. The chain recombines TRBV6-2 or TRBV6-3 with TRBJ1-5, with no clear D. V lost 0 bases and J lost 4, with 13 bases in between. This CDR3 has 16 residues. In germline, CDR1 is MNHEY, CDR2 SVGEGT. CDR3 sequence: CASSYSRLRGNQPQHF. CDR3 bases: TGTGCCAGCAGTTACTCCCGACTCAGAGGAAATCAGCCCCAGCATTTT.

This clonotype came up many times. The gene calls are TRBV13 and TRBJ1-2; D unresolved. Germline V gene data show CDR1 as PRHDT and CDR2 as FYEKMQ (reference sequence). This CDR3 has 21 amino acids. With 2 bases removed from V and 1 base from J, the gap between germline ends came to 29 bases. DNA for the CDR3: TGTGCCAGCAGCTTACCCCTCTTGCGGGGTCCCGCGTCCTTTATTAACTATGGCTACACCTTC. Amino acid sequence: CASSLPLLRGPASFINYGYTF.

The rearrangement joins TRBV2 to TRBJ1-1; D is uncertain. This CDR3 has 15 residues. From germline, CDR1 is SNHLY and CDR2 FYNNEI. Trimming pared 3 bases from V and 2 bases from J, leaving 13 bases between. DNA for the CDR3: TGTGCCAGCAGTGACGAACGGGCGTACAACACTGAAGCTTTCTTT. As protein: CASSDERAYNTEAFF.

At least ten counts were recorded for this clonotype. The chain employs TRBV2 and TRBJ2-7; a possible D gene is TRBD2 (5 bases). V lost 3 bases and J 1 base, leaving 10 bases between the germline ends. The CDR3 loop spans 14 amino acids. Germline V gives CDR1 SNHLY, CDR2 FYNNEI. The CDR3 loop reads CASSESRGSYEQYF. The DNA of the CDR3 is TGTGCCAGCAGTGAGTCCCGGGGTTCCTACGAGCAGTACTTC.

This clonotype has ten or more counts. The chain links TRBV28 to TRBJ2-7; 8 nucleotides align to TRBD1. Trimming cost V 3 bases and J 3 bases; bases outside gene matches: 4. Germline CDR1 reads MDHEN; CDR2 reads SYDVKM. This CDR3 comprises 14 residues. In DNA, the CDR3 is TGTGCCAGCAGTTTGTTAACAGGGGGCTACGAGCAGTACTTC. Translated: CASSLLTGGYEQYF.

The table lists this clonotype with many counts. The chain employs TRBV28 and TRBJ1-2, with 9 positions matching TRBD1. V was clipped by 6 bases and J by 6 bases; unmatched bases: 8. The CDR3 has 14 residues. Germline-derived CDR1 and CDR2 are MDHEN and SYDVKM. CDR3 DNA: TGTGCCAGCAGCCCGGGACAGGGATTTAATGGCTACACCTTC. Amino acid sequence: CASSPGQGFNGYTF.

This sequence joins TRBV28 and TRBJ1-1, with unresolved D. Trimming shortened V by 3 bases and J by 8 bases, and 10 bases separated the two germline ends. Germline CDR1 and CDR2: MDHEN and SYDVKM. CDR3 length: 12 residues. CDR3 sequence (DNA): TGTGCCAGCAGTTTGGACTCGCGCGAAGCTTTCTTT. Translated: CASSLDSREAFF. Looking up the rest from reference TRBV28 and TRBJ1-1 gives the full variable domain: DVKVTQSSRYLVKRTGEKVFLECVQDMDHENMFWYRQDPGLGLRLIYFSYDVKMKEKGDIPEGYSVSREKKERFSLILESASTNQTSMYLCASSLDSREAFFGQGTRLTVV.

The chain is built from TRBV28 and TRBJ2-5; TRBD1 might be the D (5 bases). From germline, CDR1 is MDHEN and CDR2 SYDVKM. Trimming removed 8 bases from V and 5 bases from J, with 15 bases in between. CDR3 length: 13 amino acids. CDR3 loop: CASGSRGMETQYF. CDR3 DNA: TGTGCCAGCGGATCTAGGGGTATGGAGACCCAGTACTTC.

The chain has TRBV12-3 or TRBV12-4 and TRBJ2-2; D call uncertain. The CDR3 is 15 residues long. V gave up 3 bases and J gave up 9 bases, with 17 bases separating them. The DNA of the CDR3 is TGTGCCAGCAGTTTGATGACGAGTATGACCTGGGAGCTGTTTTTT. Protein product: CASSLMTSMTWELFF.

This clonotype was observed many times. CDR3 sequence (DNA): TGTGCCAGCAGTCAGTTGTCGTACGAGCAGTACTTC. It codes for CASSQLSYEQYF. The chain couples TRBV6-1 to TRBJ2-7; no clear D gene. The CDR3 runs to 12 residues. Germline CDR1 reads MNHNS; CDR2 reads SASEGT. V was shortened by 5 bases and J by 4 bases, with 9 bases between the two germline ends.

This clonotype appeared a few times. The chain combines TRBV6-2 or TRBV6-3 with TRBJ2-7, with D unclear. Germline V gene data show CDR1 as MNHEY and CDR2 as SVGEGT. This CDR3 is 13 amino acids long. Between the trimmed V and J ends, which lost 3 bases and 3 bases, there was a span of 9 bases. This chain's CDR3 is CASSYLGNYEQYF. The CDR3 coding sequence is TGTGCCAGCAGTTATTTAGGAAACTACGAGCAGTACTTC.

This clonotype was counted many times. CDR3 sequence reads: CASRADSYGYTF. Here the CDR3 DNA reads TGTGCCAGCAGGGCAGACAGTTATGGCTACACCTTC. The J gene is TRBJ1-2, the V gene TRBV2; possible D gene TRBD1, 5 bases. The CDR3 loop spans 12 amino acids. Trimming cost V 6 bases and J 5 bases, with 10 bases left between them. Germline values: CDR1 SNHLY, CDR2 FYNNEI.